These T cell receptor beta chains were read from a single sample in a study of cytomegalovirus exposure and HLA in healthy donors. Assay used: immunoSEQ multiplex PCR; TCRdb lists only in-frame clones, some missing. In the table there are around 100,000 clones, 65% to 90% of which are singletons. Material: PBMCs. These receptors were collected from a woman between 18 and 30 years old in good health and CMV-seronegative. Both conserved end residues are part of each CDR3. The D gene is left open where the match is weak. Only part of the rows carry a size: once, few, many, or a class if the clone is expanded.

D gene: -; V gene: TRBV6-4; clone size: -; J gene: TRBJ2-1; CDR3 DNA: TGTGCCAGCAGTGAAAGGGGGTCGGGGGGCAGGGAGCAGTTCTTC; CDR3 protein: CASSERGSGGREQFF
D gene: -; V gene: TRBV30; clone size: -; J gene: TRBJ2-6; CDR3 DNA: TGTGCCTGGGGGGGACAAACGCTCTCTGGGGCCAACGTCCTGACTTTC; CDR3 protein: CAWGGQTLSGANVLTF
D gene: TRBD1; V gene: TRBV6-1; clone size: -; J gene: TRBJ2-4; CDR3 DNA: TGTGCCAGCAGTGAAGCGTGGACAGGGGGTGCGGAAAACATTCAGTACTTC; CDR3 protein: CASSEAWTGGAENIQYF
D gene: TRBD2; V gene: TRBV6-5; clone size: -; J gene: TRBJ2-7; CDR3 DNA: TGTGCCAGCAGTTACGGGACTAGCGGCTACGAGCAGTACTTC; CDR3 protein: CASSYGTSGYEQYF
D gene: TRBD1; V gene: TRBV11-2; clone size: -; J gene: TRBJ2-7; CDR3 DNA: TGTGCCAGCAGCTTGGACAGGGTCTTCAACTACGAGCAGTACTTC; CDR3 protein: CASSLDRVFNYEQYF
D gene: -; V gene: TRBV5-6; clone size: once; J gene: TRBJ2-5; CDR3 DNA: TGTGCCAGCAGCTTGGGGGCCGGGGGAGAGACCCAGTACTTC; CDR3 protein: CASSLGAGGETQYF
D gene: TRBD2; V gene: TRBV19; clone size: once; J gene: TRBJ2-7; CDR3 DNA: TGTGCCAGTAGTTCCCTTGGGACTAGCGGGAGAGAGCAGTACTTC; CDR3 protein: CASSSLGTSGREQYF
D gene: TRBD1; V gene: TRBV6-1; clone size: -; J gene: TRBJ2-5; CDR3 DNA: TGTGCCAGCAGAAGCCAGGGGGCGGTCACGGAGACCCAGTACTTC; CDR3 protein: CASRSQGAVTETQYF
D gene: -; V gene: TRBV29-1; clone size: -; J gene: TRBJ2-6; CDR3 DNA: TGCAGCGTCACCTTCGGACAGTCATCCTCTGCGGGGGCCAACGTCCTGACTTTC; CDR3 protein: CSVTFGQSSSAGANVLTF
D gene: -; V gene: TRBV28; clone size: -; J gene: TRBJ2-2; CDR3 DNA: TGTGCCAGCAGCCCTGAGTTAAATACCGGGGAGCTGTTTTTT; CDR3 protein: CASSPELNTGELFF
D gene: TRBD1; V gene: TRBV7-9; clone size: -; J gene: TRBJ1-1; CDR3 DNA: TGTTCCAGCCGGGACAGGGGGAACACTGAAGCTTTCTTT; CDR3 protein: CSSRDRGNTEAFF
D gene: -; V gene: TRBV4-3; clone size: -; J gene: TRBJ2-1; CDR3 DNA: TGCGCCAGCAGCCTACCAGGGGGCAGGGAGGGCTACAATGAGCAGTTCTTC; CDR3 protein: CASSLPGGREGYNEQFF
D gene: TRBD1; V gene: TRBV18; clone size: -; J gene: TRBJ1-1; CDR3 DNA: TGTGCCAGCTCACTAGGGAAGGACAGGGGGTCGGGGAGCACTGAAGCTTTCTTT; CDR3 protein: CASSLGKDRGSGSTEAFF
D gene: -; V gene: TRBV19; clone size: -; J gene: TRBJ1-1; CDR3 DNA: TGTGCCAGTAGCATCGGGTCGAACACTGAAGCTTTCTTT; CDR3 protein: CASSIGSNTEAFF
D gene: TRBD1; V gene: TRBV7-3; clone size: -; J gene: TRBJ2-7; CDR3 DNA: TGTGCCAGCAGCCTGGACAGGGGCGAGCAGTACTTC; CDR3 protein: CASSLDRGEQYF
D gene: -; V gene: TRBV7-8; clone size: -; J gene: TRBJ1-6; CDR3 DNA: TGTGCCAGCAGCTTAGATCCCCGGGCGGGGAAGTATTCACCCCTCCACTTT; CDR3 protein: CASSLDPRAGKYSPLHF
D gene: -; V gene: TRBV2; clone size: -; J gene: TRBJ1-1; CDR3 DNA: TGTGCCAGCAGTGCCCAGGGGATGAACACTGAAGCTTTCTTT; CDR3 protein: CASSAQGMNTEAFF
D gene: TRBD1; V gene: TRBV5-1; clone size: -; J gene: TRBJ2-7; CDR3 DNA: TGCGCCAGCAGTATTCCGAGGACAGGAATCTACGAGCAGTACTTC; CDR3 protein: CASSIPRTGIYEQYF
D gene: TRBD2; V gene: TRBV5-4; clone size: -; J gene: TRBJ2-3; CDR3 DNA: TGTGCCAGCAGCGACAGACGCGGGGGAACAGATACGCAGTATTTT; CDR3 protein: CASSDRRGGTDTQYF
D gene: -; V gene: TRBV7-8; clone size: few; J gene: TRBJ2-5; CDR3 DNA: TGTGCCAGCAGCTTAGCCCAGAGGGAGACCCAGTACTTC; CDR3 protein: CASSLAQRETQYF
D gene: TRBD2; V gene: TRBV15; clone size: -; J gene: TRBJ2-1; CDR3 DNA: TGTGCCACCAGGAACGGGACTATAGAGCAGTTCTTC; CDR3 protein: CATRNGTIEQFF
D gene: TRBD1; V gene: TRBV5-3; clone size: -; J gene: TRBJ2-2; CDR3 DNA: TGTGCCAGACCCTCCGGGACAGGGAGGACCGGGGAGCTGTTTTTT; CDR3 protein: CARPSGTGRTGELFF
D gene: -; V gene: TRBV7-2; clone size: -; J gene: TRBJ2-2; CDR3 DNA: TGTGCCAGCAGGCCCAGGGGAACCGGGGAGCTGTTTTTT; CDR3 protein: CASRPRGTGELFF
D gene: -; V gene: TRBV6-4; clone size: -; J gene: TRBJ2-1; CDR3 DNA: TGTGCCAGCAGTCTAGAGTGGGGGGGCGAGAGCAATGAGCAGTTCTTC; CDR3 protein: CASSLEWGGESNEQFF
D gene: -; V gene: TRBV6-5; clone size: once; J gene: TRBJ2-5; CDR3 DNA: TGTGCCAGCAGAAGATCCGGGAGACAAGAGACCCAGTACTTC; CDR3 protein: CASRRSGRQETQYF
D gene: TRBD1; V gene: TRBV9; clone size: -; J gene: TRBJ1-2; CDR3 DNA: TGTGCCAGCAGTCCCTTGGACAGGCCGAACTTC; CDR3 protein: CASSPLDRPNF
D gene: -; V gene: TRBV12-5; clone size: once; J gene: TRBJ2-2; CDR3 DNA: TGTGCTAGTGGGGTGACAGGGAACACCGGGGAGCTGTTTTTT; CDR3 protein: CASGVTGNTGELFF
D gene: TRBD1; V gene: TRBV4-1; clone size: -; J gene: TRBJ2-5; CDR3 DNA: TGCGCCAGCAGCCAAGTTAGGGACAGACAAGAGACCCAGTACTTC; CDR3 protein: CASSQVRDRQETQYF
D gene: TRBD2; V gene: TRBV19; clone size: -; J gene: TRBJ2-7; CDR3 DNA: TGTGCCAGTAGTATAGAGCGGGAGACCTACGAGCAGTACTTC; CDR3 protein: CASSIERETYEQYF
D gene: TRBD2; V gene: TRBV6-4; clone size: -; J gene: TRBJ2-3; CDR3 DNA: TGTGCCAGCTCCACGACTAGCGGTGAGGATACGCAGTATTTT; CDR3 protein: CASSTTSGEDTQYF
D gene: -; V gene: TRBV30; clone size: -; J gene: TRBJ1-2; CDR3 DNA: TGTGCCTGGAGTGGGCCTAAGACAGGAATTAGCTATGGCTACACCTTC; CDR3 protein: CAWSGPKTGISYGYTF
D gene: -; V gene: TRBV6-6; clone size: -; J gene: TRBJ1-6; CDR3 DNA: TGTGCCAGCAGTTACGGTGGGGCTAGGAATTCACCCCTCCACTTT; CDR3 protein: CASSYGGARNSPLHF
D gene: -; V gene: TRBV6-6; clone size: few; J gene: TRBJ2-7; CDR3 DNA: TGTGCCAGCAGTTCCCGGGACTCGGTATACGAGCAGTACTTC; CDR3 protein: CASSSRDSVYEQYF
D gene: TRBD2; V gene: TRBV7-9; clone size: -; J gene: TRBJ2-7; CDR3 DNA: TGTGCCAGCAGCTTAGTGTCGGGGGGGGAGTACTTC; CDR3 protein: CASSLVSGGEYF
D gene: TRBD2; V gene: TRBV5-1; clone size: -; J gene: TRBJ2-2; CDR3 DNA: TGCGCCAGCAGGACTGTGGGGGGGACCGGGGAGCTGTTTTTT; CDR3 protein: CASRTVGGTGELFF
D gene: -; V gene: TRBV21-1; clone size: -; J gene: TRBJ2-3; CDR3 DNA: TGTGCCTATAAAATAGGTTCGGCAGGACAGGGAAGATTGGACACAGATACGCAGTATTTT; CDR3 protein: CAYKIGSAGQGRLDTDTQYF
D gene: -; V gene: TRBV5-1; clone size: -; J gene: TRBJ2-5; CDR3 DNA: TGCGCCAGCAGCTTGGCCGACAGCTATCCCCAAGAGACCCAGTACTTC; CDR3 protein: CASSLADSYPQETQYF
D gene: -; V gene: TRBV7-3; clone size: -; J gene: TRBJ2-5; CDR3 DNA: TGTGCCAGCAGCTTAGGTTTAAACGCAGCGGAGACCCAGTACTTC; CDR3 protein: CASSLGLNAAETQYF
D gene: -; V gene: TRBV6-1; clone size: -; J gene: TRBJ2-4; CDR3 DNA: TGTGCCAGCAGTGTAGACAGCCAAAACATTCAGTACTTC; CDR3 protein: CASSVDSQNIQYF
D gene: TRBD1; V gene: TRBV5-4; clone size: -; J gene: TRBJ2-7; CDR3 DNA: TGTGCCAGCAGTGAGACAGGGGGAGCAGACGAGCAGTACTTC; CDR3 protein: CASSETGGADEQYF
D gene: -; V gene: TRBV20-1; clone size: -; J gene: TRBJ1-1; CDR3 DNA: TGCAGTGTTACAGGGAGTACTGAAGCTTTCTTT; CDR3 protein: CSVTGSTEAFF
D gene: TRBD1; V gene: TRBV7-9; clone size: -; J gene: TRBJ1-1; CDR3 DNA: TGTGCCAGCAGCTCGAGAGCAGGGGGTGGGGGCACTGAAGCTTTCTTT; CDR3 protein: CASSSRAGGGGTEAFF
D gene: TRBD2; V gene: TRBV7-9; clone size: -; J gene: TRBJ2-1; CDR3 DNA: TGTTCCAGCAGCCCCAGACTAGCTTCGAGCTCCTACAATGAGCAGTTCTTC; CDR3 protein: CSSSPRLASSSYNEQFF
D gene: TRBD1; V gene: TRBV7-9; clone size: -; J gene: TRBJ1-2; CDR3 DNA: TGTGCCAGCCAAAGGACAGGGAACTATGGCTACACCTTC; CDR3 protein: CASQRTGNYGYTF